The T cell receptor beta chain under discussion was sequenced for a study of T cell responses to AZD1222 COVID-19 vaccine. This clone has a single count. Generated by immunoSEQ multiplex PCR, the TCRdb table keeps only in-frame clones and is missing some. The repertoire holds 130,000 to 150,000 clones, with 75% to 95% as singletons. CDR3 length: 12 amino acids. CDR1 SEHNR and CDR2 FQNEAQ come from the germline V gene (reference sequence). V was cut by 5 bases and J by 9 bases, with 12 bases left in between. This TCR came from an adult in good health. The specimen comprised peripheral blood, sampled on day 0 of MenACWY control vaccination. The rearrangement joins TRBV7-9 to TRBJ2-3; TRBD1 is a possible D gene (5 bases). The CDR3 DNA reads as TGTGCCAGCAGCCAAGGGGTCAGAACGCAGTATTTT. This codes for CASSQGVRTQYF. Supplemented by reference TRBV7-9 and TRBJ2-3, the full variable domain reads DTGVSQNPRHKITKRGQNVTFRCDPISEHNRLYWYRQTLGQGPEFLTYFQNEAQLEKSRLLSDRFSAERPKGSFSTLEIQRTEQGDSAMYLCASSQGVRTQYFGPGTRLTVL.